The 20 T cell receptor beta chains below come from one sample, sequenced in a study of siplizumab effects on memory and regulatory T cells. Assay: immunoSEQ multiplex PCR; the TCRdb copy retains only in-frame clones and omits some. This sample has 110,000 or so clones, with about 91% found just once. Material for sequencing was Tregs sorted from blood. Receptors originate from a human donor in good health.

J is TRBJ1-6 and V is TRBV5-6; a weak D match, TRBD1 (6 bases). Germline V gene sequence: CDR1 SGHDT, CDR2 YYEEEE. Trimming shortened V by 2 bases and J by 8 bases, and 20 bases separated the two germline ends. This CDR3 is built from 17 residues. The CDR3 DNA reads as TGTGCCAGCAGCTTTACAGGGTTTGCGTCTGGTGATTCACCCCTCCACTTT. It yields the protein CASSFTGFASGDSPLHF.

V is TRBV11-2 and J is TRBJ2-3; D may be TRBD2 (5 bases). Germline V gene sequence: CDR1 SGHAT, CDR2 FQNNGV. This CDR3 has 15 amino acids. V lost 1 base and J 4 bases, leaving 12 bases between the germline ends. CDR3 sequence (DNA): TGTGCCAGCAGCTTAGGAGGGAGTAGGTCAGATACGCAGTATTTT. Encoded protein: CASSLGGSRSDTQYF.

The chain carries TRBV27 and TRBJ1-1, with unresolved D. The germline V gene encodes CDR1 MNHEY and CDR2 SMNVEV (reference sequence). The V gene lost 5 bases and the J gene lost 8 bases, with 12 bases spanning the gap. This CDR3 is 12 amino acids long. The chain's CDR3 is CASSPLGREAFF. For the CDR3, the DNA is TGTGCCAGCAGTCCCCTAGGGAGGGAAGCTTTCTTT.

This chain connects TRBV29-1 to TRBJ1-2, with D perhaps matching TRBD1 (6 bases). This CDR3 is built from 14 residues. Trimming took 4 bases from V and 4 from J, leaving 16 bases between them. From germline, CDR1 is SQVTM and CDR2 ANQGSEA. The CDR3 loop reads CSVGSRQATYGYTF. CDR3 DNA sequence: TGCAGCGTTGGTTCGCGACAGGCGACCTATGGCTACACCTTC.

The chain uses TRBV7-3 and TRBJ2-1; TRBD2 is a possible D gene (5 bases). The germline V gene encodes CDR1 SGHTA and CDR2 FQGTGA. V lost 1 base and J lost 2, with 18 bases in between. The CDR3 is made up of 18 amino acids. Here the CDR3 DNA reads TGTGCCAGCAGCTTAATCGGCGGGCCGGGTCTCCCCTACAATGAGCAGTTCTTC. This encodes CASSLIGGPGLPYNEQFF.

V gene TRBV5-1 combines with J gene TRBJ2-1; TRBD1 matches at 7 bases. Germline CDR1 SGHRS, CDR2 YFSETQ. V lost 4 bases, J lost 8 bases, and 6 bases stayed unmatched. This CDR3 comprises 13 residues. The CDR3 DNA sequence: TGCGCCAGCAGCAGACAGGGTATTGATGAGCAGTTCTTC. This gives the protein CASSRQGIDEQFF.

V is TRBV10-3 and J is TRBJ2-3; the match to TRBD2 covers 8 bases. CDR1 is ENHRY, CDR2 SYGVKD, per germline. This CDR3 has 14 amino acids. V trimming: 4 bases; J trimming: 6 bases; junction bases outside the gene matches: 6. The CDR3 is CAISGTSPTDTQYF. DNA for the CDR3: TGTGCCATCAGTGGGACTAGCCCGACTGATACGCAGTATTTT.

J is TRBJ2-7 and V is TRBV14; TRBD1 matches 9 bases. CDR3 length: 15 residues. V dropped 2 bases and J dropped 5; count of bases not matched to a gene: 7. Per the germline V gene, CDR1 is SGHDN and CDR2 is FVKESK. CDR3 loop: CASSQTGQGSHEQYF. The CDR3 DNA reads TGTGCCAGCAGCCAAACCGGACAGGGGTCCCACGAGCAGTACTTC.

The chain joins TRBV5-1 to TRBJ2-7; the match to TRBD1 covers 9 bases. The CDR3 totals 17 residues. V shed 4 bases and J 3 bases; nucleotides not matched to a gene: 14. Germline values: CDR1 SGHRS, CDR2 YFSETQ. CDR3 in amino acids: CASSLGTGPKNVYEQYF. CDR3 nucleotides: TGCGCCAGCAGCCTTGGGACAGGGCCGAAAAATGTCTACGAGCAGTACTTC.

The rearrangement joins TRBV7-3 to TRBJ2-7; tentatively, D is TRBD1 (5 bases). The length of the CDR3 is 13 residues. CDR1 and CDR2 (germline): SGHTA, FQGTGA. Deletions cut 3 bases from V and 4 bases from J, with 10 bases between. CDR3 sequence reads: CASSLGQEYEQYF. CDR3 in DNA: TGTGCCAGCAGCTTGGGGCAGGAGTACGAGCAGTACTTC.

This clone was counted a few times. This CDR3 is CASSNKAVNEKLFF. CDR3 in DNA: TGTGCCAGTAGTAACAAGGCAGTTAATGAAAAACTGTTTTTT. This chain uses TRBV19 with TRBJ1-4; D remains unclear. This CDR3 has 14 amino acids. The germline CDR1 and CDR2 sequences are LNHDA and SQIVND (reference sequence). Trimming shortened V by 4 bases and J by 4 bases, and 10 bases separated the two germline ends. The whole variable domain, filled in from reference TRBV19 and TRBJ1-4, reads DGGITQSPKYLFRKEGQNVTLSCEQNLNHDAMYWYRQDPGQGLRLIYYSQIVNDFQKGDIAEGYSVSREKKESFPLTVTSAQKNPTAFYLCASSNKAVNEKLFFGSGTQLSVL.

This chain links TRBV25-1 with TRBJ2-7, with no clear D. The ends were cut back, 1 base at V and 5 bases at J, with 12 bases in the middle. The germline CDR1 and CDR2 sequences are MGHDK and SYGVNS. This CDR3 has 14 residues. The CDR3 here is CASSEFLSFNEQYF. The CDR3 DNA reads TGTGCCAGCAGTGAATTTCTTAGCTTCAACGAGCAGTACTTC.

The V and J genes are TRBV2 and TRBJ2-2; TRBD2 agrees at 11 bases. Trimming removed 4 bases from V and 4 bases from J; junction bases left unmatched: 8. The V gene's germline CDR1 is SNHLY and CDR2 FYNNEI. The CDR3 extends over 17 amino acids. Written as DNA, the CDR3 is TGTGCCAGCAGTGCCAAACTAGCGGGGGTCGGCACCGGGGAGCTGTTTTTT. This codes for CASSAKLAGVGTGELFF.

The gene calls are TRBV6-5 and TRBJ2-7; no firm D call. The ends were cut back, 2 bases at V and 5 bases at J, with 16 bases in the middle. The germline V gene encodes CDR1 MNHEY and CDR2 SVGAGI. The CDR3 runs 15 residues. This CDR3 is CASSYPRTPVHEQYF. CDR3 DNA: TGTGCCAGCAGTTACCCAAGGACCCCGGTCCACGAGCAGTACTTC.

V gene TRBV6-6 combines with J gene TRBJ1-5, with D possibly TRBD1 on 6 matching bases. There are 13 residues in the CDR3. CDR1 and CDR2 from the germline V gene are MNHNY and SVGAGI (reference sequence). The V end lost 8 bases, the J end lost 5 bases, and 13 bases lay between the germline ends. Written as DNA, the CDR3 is TGTGCCAGCTCTTACAGGACAGATCAGCCCCAGCATTTT. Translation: CASSYRTDQPQHF.

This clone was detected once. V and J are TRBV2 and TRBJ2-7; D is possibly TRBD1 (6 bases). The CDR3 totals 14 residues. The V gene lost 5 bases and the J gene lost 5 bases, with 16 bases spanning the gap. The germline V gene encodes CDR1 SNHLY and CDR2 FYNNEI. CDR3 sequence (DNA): TGTGCCAGCAGTTTTCGGCCACAGGGAAACGAGCAGTACTTC. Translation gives CASSFRPQGNEQYF.

CDR3 in amino acids: CASKLTGRNIQYF. In DNA, the CDR3 is TGTGCCAGCAAATTAACAGGCCGGAACATTCAGTACTTC. The chain recombines TRBV27 with TRBJ2-4; tentatively, D is TRBD1 (5 bases). Germline V gene data show CDR1 as MNHEY and CDR2 as SMNVEV (reference sequence). Trimming shortened V by 7 bases and J by 7 bases, and 14 bases separated the two germline ends. The CDR3 consists of 13 residues.

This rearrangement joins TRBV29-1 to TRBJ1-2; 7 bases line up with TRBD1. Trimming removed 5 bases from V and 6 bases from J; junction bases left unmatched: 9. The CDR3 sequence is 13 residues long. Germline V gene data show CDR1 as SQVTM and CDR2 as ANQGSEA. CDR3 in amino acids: CSVTMAQGDGYTF. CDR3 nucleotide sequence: TGCAGCGTTACTATGGCTCAGGGGGATGGCTACACCTTC.

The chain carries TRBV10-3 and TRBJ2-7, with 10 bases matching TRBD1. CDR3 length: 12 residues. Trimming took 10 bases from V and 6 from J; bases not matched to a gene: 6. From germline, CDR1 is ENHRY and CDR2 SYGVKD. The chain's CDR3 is CATADRGREQYF. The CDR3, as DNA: TGTGCCACCGCTGACAGGGGGCGCGAGCAGTACTTC.

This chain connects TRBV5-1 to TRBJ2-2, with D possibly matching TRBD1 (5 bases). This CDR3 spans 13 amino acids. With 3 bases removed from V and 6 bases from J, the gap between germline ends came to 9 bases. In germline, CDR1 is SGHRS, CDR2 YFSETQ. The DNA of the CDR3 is TGCGCCAGCAGCTCTATAGGGGCCGGGGAGCTGTTTTTT. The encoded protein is CASSSIGAGELFF.